Below, 27 T cell receptor beta chains from the same sample are listed, as sequenced in a study of T-cell reconstitution after alpha-beta-depleted transplantation in children. TCRbeta library construction was performed incorporating unique molecular identifiers. TCRdb re-called the PCR reads through MiXCR, storing one row per CDR3 protein. Among more than 450,000 distinct CDR3 sequences listed, around 18% were seen once. Material: PBMCs from the stem cell graft donor, obtained from the stem cell graft. The receptor set was obtained from a human donor who donated a stem cell graft to a child with acute lymphoblastic leukemia.

This clonotype has a handful of counts. V usage is TRBV14 and J usage is TRBJ2-1, with D possibly being TRBD2 (6 bases). Per germline, CDR1 SGHDN and CDR2 FVKESK. This CDR3 is 15 amino acids long. V lost 3 bases and J 8 bases, leaving 17 bases between the germline ends. CDR3 sequence reads: CASSHLPAGRDEQFF. The CDR3 coding sequence is TGTGCCAGCAGCCACCTACCAGCGGGCAGGGATGAGCAGTTCTTC. The whole variable domain, filled in from reference TRBV14 and TRBJ2-1, reads EAGVTQFPSHSVIEKGQTVTLRCDPISGHDNLYWYRRVMGKEIKFLLHFVKESKQDESGMPNNRFLAERTGGTYSTLKVQPAELEDSGVYFCASSHLPAGRDEQFFGPGTRLTVL.

The chain is built from TRBV20-1 and TRBJ1-1; 10 bases are a match to TRBD1. The CDR3 extends over 15 amino acids. The V gene's germline CDR1 is DFQATT and CDR2 SNEGSKA (reference sequence). J lost 3 bases, V lost 3 bases, and 7 bases had no gene match. CDR3 in amino acids: CSASLTGGRDTEAFF. The CDR3 DNA reads TGCAGTGCTAGCCTGACAGGGGGCCGGGACACTGAAGCTTTCTTT.

This clonotype turned up a few times. The chain carries TRBV9 and TRBJ2-3; D is uncertain. From germline, CDR1 is SGDLS and CDR2 YYNGEE. Trimming removed 1 base at V and 6 bases at J, with 15 bases between. This CDR3 comprises 15 residues. CDR3 region: CASSVYTSDSDTQYF. DNA of the CDR3: TGTGCCAGCAGCGTATATACAAGTGATTCCGATACGCAGTATTTT.

This clonotype was seen more than once but under ten times. The chain links TRBV27 to TRBJ2-4, with 11 nucleotides matching TRBD1. CDR3 size: 16 residues. CDR1 and CDR2 (germline): MNHEY, SMNVEV (reference sequence). The V and J ends lost 6 bases and 8 bases, in that order; junction bases with no gene match: 12. CDR3 DNA sequence: TGTGCCAGCAGGCCGCTGCGGGGACAGGGGGGGGACATTCAGTACTTC. Its protein is CASRPLRGQGGDIQYF.

The rearrangement uses TRBV9 and TRBJ2-1, with 9 nucleotides matching TRBD2. The CDR3 consists of 15 residues. V trimming: 3 bases; J trimming: 0 bases; junction bases outside the gene matches: 1. In germline, CDR1 is SGDLS, CDR2 YYNGEE. The CDR3 spells CASSASGNSYNEQFF. The DNA for the CDR3 is TGTGCCAGCAGCGCTAGCGGGAACTCCTACAATGAGCAGTTCTTC.

A few counts support this clonotype. The chain has TRBV7-9 and TRBJ1-1; a weak D match, TRBD1 (5 bases). CDR3 size: 14 residues. V was clipped by 1 base and J by 4 bases, with 10 bases between them. CDR1 and CDR2 from the germline V gene are SEHNR and FQNEAQ (reference sequence). For the CDR3, the DNA is TGTGCCAGCAGCTTAGGGGACTCCTTCACTGAAGCTTTCTTT. It codes for CASSLGDSFTEAFF. Drawing the rest from reference TRBV7-9 and TRBJ1-1, the complete variable domain is DTGVSQNPRHKITKRGQNVTFRCDPISEHNRLYWYRQTLGQGPEFLTYFQNEAQLEKSRLLSDRFSAERPKGSFSTLEIQRTEQGDSAMYLCASSLGDSFTEAFFGQGTRLTVV.

V gene TRBV20-1 combines with J gene TRBJ2-1; D gene ambiguous. This CDR3 region has 12 residues. Germline V gene sequence: CDR1 DFQATT, CDR2 SNEGSKA (reference sequence). V shed 2 bases and J shed 4 bases, with 6 bases lying between them. CDR3 nucleotides: TGCAGTGCTAGACTCTTGTACAATGAGCAGTTCTTC. Translating it yields CSARLLYNEQFF.

The chain carries TRBV20-1 and TRBJ1-4, with D unresolved. Trimming took off 5 bases at V and 4 bases at J, with 8 bases between the two ends. This CDR3 has 12 amino acids. Germline loops: CDR1 DFQATT, CDR2 SNEGSKA (reference sequence). For the CDR3, the DNA is TGCAGTGCTTGGCGGAATAATGAAAAACTGTTTTTT. Encoded protein: CSAWRNNEKLFF.

CDR3 DNA sequence: TGCAGTGCGGGGGGACAGTACAATGAGCAGTTCTTC. This gives the protein CSAGGQYNEQFF. The V call is TRBV20-1, the J call TRBJ2-1; a weak D match, TRBD1 (7 bases). The V end was cut by 6 bases, the J end by 4 bases, with 10 bases between. This CDR3 is 12 amino acids long. Germline V lookup: CDR1 DFQATT, CDR2 SNEGSKA (reference sequence).

V is TRBV20-1 and J is TRBJ2-1; no definite D call. The CDR3 covers 10 residues. Germline V CDR1 and CDR2: DFQATT, SNEGSKA (reference sequence). Between the trimmed V and J ends, which lost 1 base and 10 bases, there was a span of 5 bases. CDR3 protein: CSARVPEQFF. CDR3 in DNA: TGCAGTGCTAGAGTCCCGGAGCAGTTCTTC.

The chain joins TRBV29-1 to TRBJ2-7, with 7 bases that match TRBD1. Germline V CDR1 and CDR2: SQVTM, ANQGSEA. V shed 3 bases and J 3 bases; nucleotides not matched to a gene: 5. The CDR3 runs to 13 residues. CDR3 coding DNA: TGCAGCGTTGACTCGACAGGGTACTACGAGCAGTACTTC. Amino acid sequence: CSVDSTGYYEQYF.

This clonotype was counted between two and nine times. J is TRBJ2-7 and V is TRBV5-1; perhaps D is TRBD1 or TRBD2 (5 bases each). V was trimmed by 1 base and J by 5 bases, leaving 13 bases between them. The germline V gene encodes CDR1 SGHRS and CDR2 YFSETQ. CDR3 size: 14 residues. CDR3 in DNA: TGCGCCAGCAGCTTGTGGGGGTCCGGGGACGAGCAGTACTTC. Amino acid sequence: CASSLWGSGDEQYF. Based on the CDR3 plus reference TRBV5-1 and TRBJ2-7, the full variable domain is KAGVTQTPRYLIKTRGQQVTLSCSPISGHRSVSWYQQTPGQGLQFLFEYFSETQRNKGNFPGRFSGRQFSNSRSEMNVSTLELGDSALYLCASSLWGSGDEQYFGPGTRLTVT.

The rearrangement joins TRBV3-1 to TRBJ1-2; no reliable D call. CDR1 and CDR2 from the germline V gene are LGHDT and YNNKEL (reference sequence). V lost 0 bases to trimming and J lost 5 bases, with 7 bases between them. The CDR3 contains 13 residues. CDR3 DNA: TGTGCCAGCAGCCAAGATCGGATTTATGGCTACACCTTC. It specifies CASSQDRIYGYTF.

This chain joins TRBV4-2 and TRBJ2-1; TRBD2 matches at 11 bases. This CDR3 spans 16 amino acids. The V segment lost 3 bases and the J segment 7 bases; nucleotides outside the gene matches: 8. Looked up from germline, CDR1 is LGHNA and CDR2 is YNFKEQ. This CDR3 reads CASSHPTSGRWNEQFF. CDR3 nucleotide sequence: TGTGCCAGCAGCCATCCCACTAGCGGGAGATGGAATGAGCAGTTCTTC.

The chain carries TRBV5-1 and TRBJ2-5, with a possible D match to TRBD1 (5 bases). With 2 bases removed from V and 3 bases from J, the gap between germline ends came to 8 bases. This CDR3 is built from 13 residues. In germline, CDR1 is SGHRS, CDR2 YFSETQ. The CDR3 coding sequence is TGCGCCAGCAGCTTTCAGGGTGAAGAGACCCAGTACTTC. Translated, it gives CASSFQGEETQYF.

The V and J genes are TRBV7-7 and TRBJ2-1, with 13 positions matching TRBD2. V shed 5 bases, J shed 8 bases, and the junction held 6 bases outside the gene matches. From germline, CDR1 is SSHAT and CDR2 FNYEAQ (reference sequence). The CDR3 is 15 residues long. The CDR3 nucleotides are TGTGCCAGCAGCCCCACTAGCGGGAGGGTGGATGAGCAGTTCTTC. Translated, it gives CASSPTSGRVDEQFF. Together with reference TRBV7-7 and TRBJ2-1, the CDR3 gives the full variable domain: GAGVSQSPRYKVTKRGQDVTLRCDPISSHATLYWYQQALGQGPEFLTYFNYEAQPDKSGLPSDRFSAERPEGSISTLTIQRTEQRDSAMYRCASSPTSGRVDEQFFGPGTRLTVL.

V gene TRBV5-1 combines with J gene TRBJ2-1; D not resolved. Germline assignment: CDR1 SGHRS and CDR2 YFSETQ. This CDR3 contains 13 residues. Trimming removed 7 bases from V and 5 bases from J, with 13 bases in between. The CDR3 region has the DNA TGCGCCAGCTCCTCTAGGCAGCACAATGAGCAGTTCTTC. Amino acids: CASSSRQHNEQFF. Full variable domain (outside the CDR3, taken from reference TRBV5-1 and TRBJ2-1): KAGVTQTPRYLIKTRGQQVTLSCSPISGHRSVSWYQQTPGQGLQFLFEYFSETQRNKGNFPGRFSGRQFSNSRSEMNVSTLELGDSALYLCASSSRQHNEQFFGPGTRLTVL.

The genes are TRBV20-1 and TRBJ2-7; D remains ambiguous. The CDR3 runs to 12 residues. CDR1 and CDR2 (germline): DFQATT, SNEGSKA (reference sequence). Trimming cost V 0 bases and J 3 bases, with 6 bases left between them. This chain's CDR3 is CSARDYVYEQYF. Here the CDR3 DNA reads TGCAGTGCTAGAGACTATGTCTACGAGCAGTACTTC.

The rearrangement uses TRBV29-1 and TRBJ2-3; no definite D call. CDR1 and CDR2 from the germline V gene are SQVTM and ANQGSEA. The V end lost 5 bases, the J end lost 4 bases, and 7 bases lay between the germline ends. There are 11 residues in the CDR3. The CDR3 DNA reads TGCAGCGTTAACCCTCCAGATACGCAGTATTTT. Translating gives CSVNPPDTQYF.

The genes are TRBV29-1 and TRBJ2-2; tentative D call: TRBD2 (6 bases). CDR3 length: 12 residues. V shed 4 bases and J shed 6 bases, with 9 bases lying between them. Germline V gene data show CDR1 as SQVTM and CDR2 as ANQGSEA. The CDR3 here is CSVVVAAGELFF. As DNA, the CDR3 is TGCAGCGTTGTGGTAGCGGCCGGGGAGCTGTTTTTT.

CDR3 DNA: TGCAGTGCTCCGAAGACTAGCGGGAGGGCCGGGGACATTCAGTACTTC. Protein sequence: CSAPKTSGRAGDIQYF. The V call is TRBV20-1, the J call TRBJ2-4; 14 bases are a match to TRBD2. Germline CDR1 and CDR2: DFQATT and SNEGSKA (reference sequence). The CDR3 runs 16 residues. V trimming: 5 bases; J trimming: 8 bases; junction bases outside the gene matches: 11.

This clonotype was seen at least ten times. The rearrangement joins TRBV5-1 to TRBJ2-7; D unclear. Trimming removed 0 bases from V and 6 bases from J, with 10 bases in between. Germline loops: CDR1 SGHRS, CDR2 YFSETQ. The CDR3 totals 13 residues. This CDR3 reads CASSLVIGFEQYF. In DNA, the CDR3 is TGCGCCAGCAGCTTGGTAATCGGCTTCGAGCAGTACTTC.

This clonotype has just a few counts. The chain employs TRBV30 and TRBJ2-3; D tentatively fits TRBD1 or TRBD2 (5 bases each). The germline V and J ends were trimmed by 5 bases and 9 bases, with 15 bases remaining between them. This CDR3 region has 12 residues. CDR1 and CDR2 (germline): GTSNPN, SVGIG (reference sequence). The DNA for the CDR3 is TGTGCCTGGGGGGCTCTAGCTACAACGCAGTATTTT. Encoded protein: CAWGALATTQYF.

In this sample, this clonotype turned up a few times. This sequence joins TRBV4-1 and TRBJ2-7; 7 bases align to TRBD2. The CDR3 sequence is 18 residues long. Germline values: CDR1 MGHRA, CDR2 YSYEKL. V was pared by 4 bases and J by 2 bases, with 17 bases of the junction left unmatched. CDR3 DNA: TGCGCCAGCAGCCCCTTGGCGGGTAGCGGGCTTGTGGCCTACGAGCAGTACTTC. This encodes CASSPLAGSGLVAYEQYF.

J is TRBJ1-2 and V is TRBV7-9; D ambiguous. The CDR3 contains 14 residues. Germline CDR1 SEHNR, CDR2 FQNEAQ (reference sequence). V was clipped by 6 bases and J by 7 bases, with 18 bases between them. The CDR3 nucleotides are TGTGCCAGCAGGTCCGGAGAGAGGGATGGTGGCTACACCTTC. This translates into CASRSGERDGGYTF.

The chain has TRBV5-1 and TRBJ1-1; no clear D. Trimming took off 4 bases at V and 0 bases at J, with 7 bases between the two ends. The germline CDR1 and CDR2 sequences are SGHRS and YFSETQ. The length of the CDR3 is 13 residues. The CDR3 reads CASSGLMNTEAFF. The DNA for the CDR3 is TGCGCCAGCAGCGGACTTATGAACACTGAAGCTTTCTTT.

This chain joins TRBV4-1 and TRBJ1-2; D ambiguous. There are 15 residues in the CDR3. V was clipped by 0 bases and J by 3 bases, with 11 bases between them. Germline V gene lookup returns CDR1 MGHRA and CDR2 YSYEKL. As DNA, the CDR3 is TGCGCCAGCAGCCAAGAAAGTCTGGCAGACTATGGCTACACCTTC. This translates into CASSQESLADYGYTF.